Below, one T cell receptor beta chain is given with its context. Its antigen is as yet unknown. Constant-segment-primed 5'RACE gave TCR alpha and TCR beta cDNA libraries with sample barcodes and UMIs. MiXCR, applied by TCRdb to the 5' RACE reads, yields one record per CDR3 protein. The table includes some 120,000 distinct CDR3 sequences, around 15% detected once. This entry comes from a study of T-cell memory formation after mild COVID-19. Study overall: For the most part, TCR clusters were specific to one donor.

General observations from the study: Contracting clones from day 15 to 85 had balanced CD4/CD8; later expanders favoured CD4+.

The receptor comes from a man aged 18-30 years who had mild COVID-19 (a few samples of this study predate the infection). Cell type and time point are not known. Specimen: PBMCs or a T cell subset sorted from them (not recorded which).

CDR3 nucleotides: TGTGCCAGCGGACCTACGGGACAGCGATCCAATGGAGGCTACACCTTC. This sequence encodes CASGPTGQRSNGGYTF. This chain connects TRBV7-2 to TRBJ1-2; TRBD1 matches 7 bases. CDR3 size: 16 residues. The V segment lost 8 bases and the J segment 8 bases; nucleotides outside the gene matches: 20. Germline V gives CDR1 SGHTA, CDR2 FQGNSA.